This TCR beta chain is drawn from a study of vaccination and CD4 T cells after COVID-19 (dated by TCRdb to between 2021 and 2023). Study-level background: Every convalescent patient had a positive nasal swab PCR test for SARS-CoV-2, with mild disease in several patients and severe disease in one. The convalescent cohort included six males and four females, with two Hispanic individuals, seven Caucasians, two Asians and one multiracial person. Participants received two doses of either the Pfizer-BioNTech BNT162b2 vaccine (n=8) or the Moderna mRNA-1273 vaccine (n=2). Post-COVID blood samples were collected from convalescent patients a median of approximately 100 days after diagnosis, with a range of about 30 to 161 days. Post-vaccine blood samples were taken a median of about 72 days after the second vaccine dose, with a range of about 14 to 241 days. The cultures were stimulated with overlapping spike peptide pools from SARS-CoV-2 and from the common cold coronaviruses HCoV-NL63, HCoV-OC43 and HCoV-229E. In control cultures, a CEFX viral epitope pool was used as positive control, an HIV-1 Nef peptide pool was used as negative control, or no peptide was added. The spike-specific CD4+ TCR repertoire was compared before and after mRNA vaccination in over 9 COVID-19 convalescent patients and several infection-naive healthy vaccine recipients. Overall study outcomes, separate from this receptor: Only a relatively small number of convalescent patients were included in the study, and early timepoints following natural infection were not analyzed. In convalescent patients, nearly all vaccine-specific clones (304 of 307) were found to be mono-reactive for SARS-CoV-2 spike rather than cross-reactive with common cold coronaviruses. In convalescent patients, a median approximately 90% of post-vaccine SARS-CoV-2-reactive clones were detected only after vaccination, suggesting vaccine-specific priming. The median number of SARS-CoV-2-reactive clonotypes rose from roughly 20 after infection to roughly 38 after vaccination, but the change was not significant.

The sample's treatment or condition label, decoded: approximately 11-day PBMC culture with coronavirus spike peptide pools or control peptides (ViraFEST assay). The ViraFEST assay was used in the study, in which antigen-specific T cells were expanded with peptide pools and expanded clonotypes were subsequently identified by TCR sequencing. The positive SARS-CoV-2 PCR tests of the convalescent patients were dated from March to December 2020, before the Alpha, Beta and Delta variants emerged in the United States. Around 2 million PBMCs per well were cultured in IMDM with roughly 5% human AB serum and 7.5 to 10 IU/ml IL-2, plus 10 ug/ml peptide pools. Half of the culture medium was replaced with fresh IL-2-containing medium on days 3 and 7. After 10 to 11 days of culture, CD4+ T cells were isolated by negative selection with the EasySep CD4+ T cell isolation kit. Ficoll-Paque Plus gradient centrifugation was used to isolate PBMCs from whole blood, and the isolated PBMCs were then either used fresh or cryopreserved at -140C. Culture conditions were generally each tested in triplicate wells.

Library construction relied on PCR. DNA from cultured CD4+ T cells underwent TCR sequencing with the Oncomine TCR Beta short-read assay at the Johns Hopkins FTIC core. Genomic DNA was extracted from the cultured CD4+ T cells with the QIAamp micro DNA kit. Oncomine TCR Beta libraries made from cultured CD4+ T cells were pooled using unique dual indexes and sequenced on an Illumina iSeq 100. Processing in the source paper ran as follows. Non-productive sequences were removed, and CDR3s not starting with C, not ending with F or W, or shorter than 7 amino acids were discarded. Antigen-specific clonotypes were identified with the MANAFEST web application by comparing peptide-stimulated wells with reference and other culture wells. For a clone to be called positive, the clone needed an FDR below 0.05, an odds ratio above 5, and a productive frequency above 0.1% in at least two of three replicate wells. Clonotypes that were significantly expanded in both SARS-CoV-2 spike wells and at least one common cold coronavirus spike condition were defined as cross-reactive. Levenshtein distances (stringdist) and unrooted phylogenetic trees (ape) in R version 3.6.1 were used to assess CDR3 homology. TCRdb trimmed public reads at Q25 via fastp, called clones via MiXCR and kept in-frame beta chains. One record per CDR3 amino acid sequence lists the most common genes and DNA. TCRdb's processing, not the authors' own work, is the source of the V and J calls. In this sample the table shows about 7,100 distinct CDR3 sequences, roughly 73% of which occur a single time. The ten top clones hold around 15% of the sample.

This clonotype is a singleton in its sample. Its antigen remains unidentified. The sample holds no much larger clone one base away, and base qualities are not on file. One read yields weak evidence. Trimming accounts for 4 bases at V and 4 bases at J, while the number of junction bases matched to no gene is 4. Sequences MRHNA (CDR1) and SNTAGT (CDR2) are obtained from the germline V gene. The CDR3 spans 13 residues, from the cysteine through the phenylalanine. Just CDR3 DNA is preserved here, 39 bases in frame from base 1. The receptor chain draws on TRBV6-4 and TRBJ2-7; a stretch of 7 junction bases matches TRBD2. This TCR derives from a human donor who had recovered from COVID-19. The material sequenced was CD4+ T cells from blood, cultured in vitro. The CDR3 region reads CASSVEGGYEQYF. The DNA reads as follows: TGTGCCAGCAGTGTAGAGGGAGGGTACGAGCAGTACTTC.